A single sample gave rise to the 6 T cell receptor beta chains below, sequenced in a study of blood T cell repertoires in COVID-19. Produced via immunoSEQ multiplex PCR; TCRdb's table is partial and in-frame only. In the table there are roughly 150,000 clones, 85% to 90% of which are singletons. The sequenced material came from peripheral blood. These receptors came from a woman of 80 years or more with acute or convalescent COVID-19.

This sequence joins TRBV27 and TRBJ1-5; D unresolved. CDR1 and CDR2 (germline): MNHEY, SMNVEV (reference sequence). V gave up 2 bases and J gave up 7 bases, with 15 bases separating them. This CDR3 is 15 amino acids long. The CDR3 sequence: CASSLTMTAEQPQHF. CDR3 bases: TGTGCCAGCAGTTTAACGATGACGGCGGAACAGCCCCAGCATTTT.

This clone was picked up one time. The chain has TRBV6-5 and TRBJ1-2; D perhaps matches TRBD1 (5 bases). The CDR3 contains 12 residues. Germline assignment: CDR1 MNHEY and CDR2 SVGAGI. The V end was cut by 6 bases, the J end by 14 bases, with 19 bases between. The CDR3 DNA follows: TGTGCCAGCAGAACCCAGGGACGGGGGACGACCTTC. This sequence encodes CASRTQGRGTTF.

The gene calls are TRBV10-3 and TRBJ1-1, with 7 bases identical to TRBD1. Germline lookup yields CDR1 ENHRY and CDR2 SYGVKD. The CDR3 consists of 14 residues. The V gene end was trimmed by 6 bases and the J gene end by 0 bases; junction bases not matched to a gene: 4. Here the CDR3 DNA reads TGTGCCATCAGGCAGGGGGTGATGAACACTGAAGCTTTCTTT. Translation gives CAIRQGVMNTEAFF.

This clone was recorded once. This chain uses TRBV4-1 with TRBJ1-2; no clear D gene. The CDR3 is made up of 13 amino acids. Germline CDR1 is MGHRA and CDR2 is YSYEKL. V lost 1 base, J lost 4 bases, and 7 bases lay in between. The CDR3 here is CASSQALAYGYTF. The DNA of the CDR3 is TGCGCCAGCAGCCAAGCGCTGGCCTATGGCTACACCTTC.

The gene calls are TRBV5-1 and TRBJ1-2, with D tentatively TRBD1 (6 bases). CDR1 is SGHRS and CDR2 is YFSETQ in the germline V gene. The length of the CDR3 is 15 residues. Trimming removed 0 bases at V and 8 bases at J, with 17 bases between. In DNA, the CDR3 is TGCGCCAGCAGCTTGGACCCAGGGGATATTGGCGGCTACACCTTC. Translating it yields CASSLDPGDIGGYTF.

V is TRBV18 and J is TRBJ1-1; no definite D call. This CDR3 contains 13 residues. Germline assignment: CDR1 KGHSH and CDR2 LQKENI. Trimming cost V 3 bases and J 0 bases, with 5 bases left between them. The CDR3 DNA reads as TGTGCCAGCTCACCCCCCATGAACACTGAAGCTTTCTTT. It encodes CASSPPMNTEAFF.